The 5 T cell receptor beta chains listed next were all sequenced from one sample in a study of T cells in Graves' hyperthyroidism and ophthalmopathy. Amplification of TCR beta CDR3 regions was performed using RNA transcripts as template. The HTBI primer set drove a first-round RT-PCR of the TCR CDR3. TCRdb called the multiplex PCR reads again in MiXCR, with one record for every CDR3 protein. The sample includes some 270,000 distinct CDR3 sequences, around 13% of them seen just once. The sequencing input was blood. Receptors were obtained from a woman in her thirties or forties with Graves' hyperthyroidism.

This sequence joins TRBV3-1 and TRBJ2-7; D might be TRBD2 (5 bases). Germline V gene data show CDR1 as LGHDT and CDR2 as YNNKEL (reference sequence). Trimming removed 0 bases at V and 0 bases at J, with 12 bases between. The CDR3 sequence is 16 residues long. The DNA of the CDR3 is TGTGCCAGCAGCCAAGACTGGACTTCCAGCTCCTACGAGCAGTACTTC. This translates into CASSQDWTSSSYEQYF.

The chain carries TRBV18 and TRBJ2-1; a possible D gene is TRBD2 (6 bases). The CDR3 contains 17 residues. CDR1 KGHSH and CDR2 LQKENI come from the germline V gene. The V end lost 0 bases, the J end lost 4 bases, and 16 bases lay between the germline ends. The CDR3 DNA reads as TGTGCCAGCTCACCACCGGGAGGTAGGGGACTGTACAATGAGCAGTTCTTC. Protein product: CASSPPGGRGLYNEQFF.

This rearrangement joins TRBV19 to TRBJ2-1; D unclear. Germline V gene lookup returns CDR1 LNHDA and CDR2 SQIVND (reference sequence). The CDR3 consists of 12 residues. V was pared by 1 base and J by 10 bases, with 8 bases between. CDR3 bases: TGTGCCAGTAGTATAGTAGGGTCGGAGCAGTTCTTC. Its protein product is CASSIVGSEQFF.

In its sample, this clonotype was seen a few times. This chain uses TRBV5-1 with TRBJ1-6; D unclear. The ends were cut back, 7 bases at V and 10 bases at J, with 15 bases in the middle. Per the germline V gene, CDR1 is SGHRS and CDR2 is YFSETQ. The CDR3 is made up of 13 amino acids. The CDR3 reads CASWEGGNSPLHF. In nucleotides, the CDR3 is TGCGCCAGCTGGGAGGGTGGAAACTCACCCCTCCACTTT.

The chain carries TRBV29-1 and TRBJ2-5; D assignment may be TRBD1 or TRBD2 (5 bases each). Trimming stripped 4 bases from V and 5 bases from J, with 11 bases between. The germline V gene encodes CDR1 SQVTM and CDR2 ANQGSEA. The CDR3 runs 12 residues. The CDR3 loop is CSVGGAGETQYF. CDR3 bases: TGCAGCGTTGGAGGGGCGGGTGAGACCCAGTACTTC.